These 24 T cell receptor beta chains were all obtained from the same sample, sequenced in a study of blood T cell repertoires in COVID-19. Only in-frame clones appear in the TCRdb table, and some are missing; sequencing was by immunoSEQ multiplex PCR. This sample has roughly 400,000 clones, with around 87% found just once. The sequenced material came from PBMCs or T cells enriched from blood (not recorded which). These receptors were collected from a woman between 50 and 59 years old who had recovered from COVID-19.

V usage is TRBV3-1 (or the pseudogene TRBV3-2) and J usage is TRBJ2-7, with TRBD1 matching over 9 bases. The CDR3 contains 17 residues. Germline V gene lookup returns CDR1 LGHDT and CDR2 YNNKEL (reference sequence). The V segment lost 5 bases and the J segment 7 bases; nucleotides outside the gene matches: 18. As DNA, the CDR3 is TGTGCCAGCAGCGGCGGGGACAGGGTTTTTCGGAGGGGTGAGCAGTACTTC. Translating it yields CASSGGDRVFRRGEQYF.

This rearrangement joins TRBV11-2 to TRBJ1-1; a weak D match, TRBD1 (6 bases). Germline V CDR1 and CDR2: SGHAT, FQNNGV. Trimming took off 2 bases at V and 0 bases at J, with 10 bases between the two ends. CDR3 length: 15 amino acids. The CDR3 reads CASSLRQALNTEAFF. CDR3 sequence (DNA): TGTGCCAGCAGCTTACGACAGGCCCTGAACACTGAAGCTTTCTTT.

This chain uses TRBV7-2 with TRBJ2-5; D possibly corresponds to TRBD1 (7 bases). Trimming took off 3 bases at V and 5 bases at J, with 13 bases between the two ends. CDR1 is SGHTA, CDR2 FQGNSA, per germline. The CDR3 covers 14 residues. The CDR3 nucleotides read TGTGCCAGCAGCTTCCAGGGGGGAGCGGAGACCCAGTACTTC. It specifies CASSFQGGAETQYF.

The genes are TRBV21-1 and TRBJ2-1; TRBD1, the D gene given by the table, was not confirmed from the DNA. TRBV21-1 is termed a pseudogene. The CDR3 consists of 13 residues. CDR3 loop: CASSKGQGNEQFF. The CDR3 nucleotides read TGTGCCAGCAGCAAGGGACAGGGCAATGAGCAGTTCTTC.

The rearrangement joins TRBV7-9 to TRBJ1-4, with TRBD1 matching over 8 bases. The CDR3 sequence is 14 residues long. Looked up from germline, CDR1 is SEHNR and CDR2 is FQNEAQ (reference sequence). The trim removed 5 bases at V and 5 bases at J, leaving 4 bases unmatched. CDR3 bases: TGTGCCAGCAGCATCGGACAGGGAAATGAAAAACTGTTTTTT. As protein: CASSIGQGNEKLFF.

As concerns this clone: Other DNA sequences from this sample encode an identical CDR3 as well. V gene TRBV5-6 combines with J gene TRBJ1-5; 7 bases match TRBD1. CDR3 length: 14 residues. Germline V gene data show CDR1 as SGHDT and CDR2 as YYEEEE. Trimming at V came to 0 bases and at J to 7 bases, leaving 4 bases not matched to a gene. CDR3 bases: TGTGCCAGCAGCTTGGGACAGGGTGGCCAGCCCCAGCATTTT. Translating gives CASSLGQGGQPQHF.

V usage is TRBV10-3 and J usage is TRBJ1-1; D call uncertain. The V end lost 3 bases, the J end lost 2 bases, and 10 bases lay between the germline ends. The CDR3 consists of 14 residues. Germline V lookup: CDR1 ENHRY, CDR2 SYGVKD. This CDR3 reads CAISELEGNTEAFF. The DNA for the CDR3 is TGTGCCATCAGTGAATTGGAGGGAAACACTGAAGCTTTCTTT.

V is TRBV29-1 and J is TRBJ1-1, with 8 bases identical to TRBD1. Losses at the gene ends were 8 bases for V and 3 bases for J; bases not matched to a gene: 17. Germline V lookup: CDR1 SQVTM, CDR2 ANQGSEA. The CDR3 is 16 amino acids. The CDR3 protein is CSTLDRVESWDTEAFF. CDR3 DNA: TGCAGCACATTGGACAGGGTGGAATCTTGGGACACTGAAGCTTTCTTT.

In DNA, the CDR3 is TGTGCCATCACCCAGGACATCTCGGGAAACACCATATATTTT. Protein sequence: CAITQDISGNTIYF. The J gene is TRBJ1-3, the V gene TRBV10-3, with a tentative D call TRBD1 (5 bases). Trimming removed 7 bases from V and 4 bases from J, with 14 bases in between. Germline CDR1 and CDR2: ENHRY and SYGVKD. The CDR3 contains 14 residues.

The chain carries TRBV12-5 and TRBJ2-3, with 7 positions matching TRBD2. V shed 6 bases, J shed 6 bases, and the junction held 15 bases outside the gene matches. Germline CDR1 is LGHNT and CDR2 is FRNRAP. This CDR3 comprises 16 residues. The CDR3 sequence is CASGPSLGGVGDTQYF. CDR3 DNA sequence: TGTGCTAGTGGCCCCTCACTTGGGGGGGTCGGGGATACGCAGTATTTT.

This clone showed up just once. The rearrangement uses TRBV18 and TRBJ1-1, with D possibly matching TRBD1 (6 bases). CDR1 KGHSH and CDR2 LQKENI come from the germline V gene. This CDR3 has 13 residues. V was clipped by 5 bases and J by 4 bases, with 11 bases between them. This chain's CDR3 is CASSGTRATEAFF. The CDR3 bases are TGTGCCAGCTCAGGGACAAGGGCCACTGAAGCTTTCTTT.

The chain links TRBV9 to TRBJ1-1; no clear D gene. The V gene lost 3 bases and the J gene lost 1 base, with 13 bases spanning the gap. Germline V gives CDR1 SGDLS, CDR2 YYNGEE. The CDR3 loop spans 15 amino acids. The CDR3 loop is CASSASPPGNTEAFF. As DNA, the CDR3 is TGTGCCAGCAGCGCCTCCCCGCCGGGGAACACTGAAGCTTTCTTT.

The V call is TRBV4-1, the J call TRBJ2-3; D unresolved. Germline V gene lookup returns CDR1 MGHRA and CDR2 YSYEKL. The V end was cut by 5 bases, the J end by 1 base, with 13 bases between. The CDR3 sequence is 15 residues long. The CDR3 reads CASSSKTKGTDTQYF. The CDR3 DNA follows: TGCGCCAGCAGCTCGAAGACAAAGGGCACAGATACGCAGTATTTT.

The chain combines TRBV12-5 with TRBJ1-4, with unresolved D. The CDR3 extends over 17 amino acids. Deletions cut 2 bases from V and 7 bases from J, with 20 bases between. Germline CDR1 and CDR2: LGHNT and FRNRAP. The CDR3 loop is CASGLKTTAWSGEKLFF. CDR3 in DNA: TGTGCTAGTGGTTTGAAAACGACCGCCTGGAGCGGTGAAAAACTGTTTTTT.

CDR3 DNA sequence: TGTGCCAGCAGCCAAGATAGGGGGGGCGCATCTGGAAACACCATATATTTT. As protein: CASSQDRGGASGNTIYF. The chain links TRBV4-2 to TRBJ1-3; D is perhaps TRBD1 (6 bases). The CDR3 loop spans 17 amino acids. The germline V and J ends were trimmed by 0 bases and 1 base, with 13 bases remaining between them. The germline gives CDR1 LGHNA, CDR2 YNFKEQ.

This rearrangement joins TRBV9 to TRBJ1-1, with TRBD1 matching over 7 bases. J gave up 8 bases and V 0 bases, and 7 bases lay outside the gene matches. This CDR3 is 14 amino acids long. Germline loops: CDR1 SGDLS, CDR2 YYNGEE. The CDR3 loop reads CASSVDAGGEEAFF. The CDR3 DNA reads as TGTGCCAGCAGCGTAGATGCAGGGGGAGAAGAAGCTTTCTTT.

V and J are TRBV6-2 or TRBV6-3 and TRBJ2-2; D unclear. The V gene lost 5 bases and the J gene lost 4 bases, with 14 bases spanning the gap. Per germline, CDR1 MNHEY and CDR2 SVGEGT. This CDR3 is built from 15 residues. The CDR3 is CASSPWRRSTGELFF. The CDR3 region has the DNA TGTGCCAGCAGTCCGTGGCGGAGAAGCACCGGGGAGCTGTTTTTT.

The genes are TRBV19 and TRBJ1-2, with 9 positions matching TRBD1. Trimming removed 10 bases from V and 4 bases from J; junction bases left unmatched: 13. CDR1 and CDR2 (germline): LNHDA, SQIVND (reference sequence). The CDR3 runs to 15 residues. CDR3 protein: CATTHPGQGAYGYTF. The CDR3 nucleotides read TGTGCCACAACCCATCCGGGACAGGGTGCCTATGGCTACACCTTC.

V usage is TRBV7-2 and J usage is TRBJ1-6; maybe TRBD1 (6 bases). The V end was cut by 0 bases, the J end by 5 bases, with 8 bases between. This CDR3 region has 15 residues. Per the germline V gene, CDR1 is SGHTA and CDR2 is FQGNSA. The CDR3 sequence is CASSLAHRDNSPLHF. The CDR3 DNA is TGTGCCAGCAGCTTAGCGCACAGGGATAATTCACCCCTCCACTTT.

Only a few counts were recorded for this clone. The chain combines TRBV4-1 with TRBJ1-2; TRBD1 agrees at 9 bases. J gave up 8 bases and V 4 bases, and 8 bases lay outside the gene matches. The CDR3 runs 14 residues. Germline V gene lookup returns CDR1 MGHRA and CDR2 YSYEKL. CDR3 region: CASSLPGQGKGYTF. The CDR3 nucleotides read TGCGCCAGCAGCCTCCCCGGACAGGGGAAAGGCTACACCTTC.

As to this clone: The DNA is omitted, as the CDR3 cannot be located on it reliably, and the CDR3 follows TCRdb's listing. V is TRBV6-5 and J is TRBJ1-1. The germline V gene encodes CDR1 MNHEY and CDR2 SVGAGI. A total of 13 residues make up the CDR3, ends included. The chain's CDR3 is CASILGGNTEAFF.

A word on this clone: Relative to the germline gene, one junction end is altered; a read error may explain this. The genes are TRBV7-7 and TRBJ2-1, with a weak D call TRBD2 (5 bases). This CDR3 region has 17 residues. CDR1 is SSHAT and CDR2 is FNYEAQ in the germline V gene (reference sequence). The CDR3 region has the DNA TGTGCTAGCAGCTTAAACCCGGGAATAAGCTCCTACAATGAGCAGTTCTTC. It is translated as CASSLNPGISSYNEQFF.

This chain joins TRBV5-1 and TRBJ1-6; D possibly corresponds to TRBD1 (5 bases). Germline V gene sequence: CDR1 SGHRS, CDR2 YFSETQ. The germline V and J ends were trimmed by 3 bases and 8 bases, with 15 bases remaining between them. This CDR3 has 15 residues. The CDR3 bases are TGCGCCAGCAGCTGGGGGGTGACCCAAGATTCACCCCTCCACTTT. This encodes CASSWGVTQDSPLHF.

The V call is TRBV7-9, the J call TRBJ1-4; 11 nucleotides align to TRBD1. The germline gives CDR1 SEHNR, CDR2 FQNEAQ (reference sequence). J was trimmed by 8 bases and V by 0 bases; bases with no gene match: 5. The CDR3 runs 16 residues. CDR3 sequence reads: CASSLAVGQGAEKLFF. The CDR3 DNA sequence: TGTGCCAGCAGCTTAGCGGTCGGACAGGGGGCCGAAAAACTGTTTTTT.